This TCR beta chain derives from a study of tumor and adjacent non-tumor tissue in lung cancer (dated by TCRdb to 2017 to 2018). Regarding the research as a whole: The cohort included approximately 13 adenocarcinoma, a couple of squamous cell carcinoma and 1 small cell lung cancer patients. The 15 or so patients were aged roughly 31 to 80 years, included some 10 men and 5 women, and had TNM stage I to III disease. In total, sequencing yielded 125,075,908 productive TCRbeta reads, which works out to an average of approximately 4.1 million reads per sample. Using bulk TCRbeta repertoires from around 14 lung cancer patients, the study set lung tumor tissue side by side with matched distant non-tumor lung tissue. TCRbeta CDR3 sequencing was performed on around 30 paired specimens, with one tumor sample and one normal lung sample collected per patient.

Points the paper makes about the study in general: The top 100 clones accounted for a significantly larger cumulative portion of the repertoire in normal lung than in tumor tissue. Tumor tissue showed significantly greater TCR diversity (inverse Simpson) than normal lung tissue (about 400 vs 150, P = 0.0075, Mann-Whitney U test). Only 15 patients were included in the cohort, and the need for larger samples and more detailed clinical data was noted by the authors. Neither the sequencing platform nor unique molecular identifiers are mentioned in the methods. Because peripheral blood was not sequenced, the blood TCRbeta repertoires of the lung cancer patients in the study went unexamined. Younger patients had significantly higher TCR diversity, and higher tumor TCR diversity was associated with shorter overall and disease-free survival.

Library preparation employed multiplex PCR. Data came from an Illumina HiSeq 2500. Following protocols modified from ARM-PCR, the researchers constructed TCRbeta libraries through three rounds of nested PCR with primers (Table S4). PCR products of 200-500 bp were gel-excised and purified with the QIAquick gel extraction kit before sequencing. Per the source publication's procedure: Trimmomatic was used to clean the reads, FLASH was used to merge the reads into complete CDR3 sequences, and MiTCR was used to assign the reads to V(D)J germline segments. Clonal diversity was computed as the inverse Simpson's index with VDJtools. In-frame sequences lacking a premature stop codon were counted as productive reads. TCRdb itself trimmed the public reads at Q25 with fastp, ran MiXCR and retained productive beta chains. Rows matching on CDR3 protein sequence are summarized as one entry with the most common DNA and genes. The V and J calls here are based on TCRdb, not the publication. The sample records 60,000 to 65,000 distinct CDR3 sequences, around 61% of which are singletons. Together, the top ten hold under 35% of the sample.

On this clonotype itself: Its antigen remains undetermined. No quality values exist for individual bases; no much larger clone is one base distant.

RNA was isolated from bulk, unsorted tissue, and RNA quality was assessed with a NanoDrop ND-1000 and an Agilent 2100. Normal lung samples were distant non-tumor tissue taken more than 3 cm from the tumor edge. Donors were newly diagnosed lung cancer patients admitted for thoracic surgery in China between August and November 2014, without prior chemotherapy. Anyone who had undergone radiotherapy or chemotherapy before, or who had another cancer at the same time, was left out of the study. Pieces of surgical tissue measuring about 1-2.1 cm3 were kept in RNAlater solution and stored at -80 degrees C until use. CDR1 and CDR2 are read off the germline V gene as MGHDK and SYGVNS. Counted from cysteine to phenylalanine, this CDR3 has 14 amino acids. Only CDR3 DNA is held: 42 bases, read in frame from base 1. The junction shows trimming of 2 bases on V and 1 base on J, plus 8 bases between the germline ends.

The rearrangement combines TRBV25-1 with TRBJ1-1; no confident D gene assignment can be made. This TCR was sampled from a man between 70 and 80 years old with non-small cell lung cancer. The sequencing input was distant non-tumor lung tissue. The CDR3 is CASSENRKNTEAFF. In nucleotides, the sequence is TGTGCCAGCAGTGAAAACCGTAAGAACACTGAAGCTTTCTTT. The entire variable domain, with the stretches around the CDR3 drawn from the reference TRBV25-1 and TRBJ1-1 proteins, is EADIYQTPRYLVIGTGKKITLECSQTMGHDKMYWYQQDPGMELHLIHYSYGVNSTEKGDLSSESTVSRIRTEHFPLTLESARPSHTSQYLCASSENRKNTEAFFGQGTRLTVV.